Reported below is one TCR beta chain. This sample was included in a study of cytomegalovirus exposure and HLA in healthy donors. PCR was performed using 60 Vbeta and 13 Jbeta primers. Sequencing was performed with immunoSEQ multiplex PCR; in TCRdb, only in-frame clones are kept and a portion is missing. The table lists over 200,000 clones, 82% of them singletons. The V end was cut by 5 bases, the J end by 2 bases, with 11 bases between. The length of the CDR3 is 14 residues. Per the germline V gene, CDR1 is SGHNT and CDR2 is YENEEA. The sequence was collected from a woman aged 35 to 49 in good health and CMV-seropositive. The chain uses TRBV11-3 and TRBJ2-3; TRBD1 might be the D (6 bases). What was sequenced was PBMCs. In nucleotides, the CDR3 is TGTGCCAGCAGCAACCGGGACAACACAGATACGCAGTATTTT. It codes for CASSNRDNTDTQYF. The full variable domain, with the rest looked up from reference TRBV11-3 and TRBJ2-3, is EAGVVQSPRYKIIEKKQPVAFWCNPISGHNTLYWYLQNLGQGPELLIRYENEEAVDDSQLPKDRFSAERLKGVDSTLKIQPAELGDSAVYLCASSNRDNTDTQYFGPGTRLTVL.